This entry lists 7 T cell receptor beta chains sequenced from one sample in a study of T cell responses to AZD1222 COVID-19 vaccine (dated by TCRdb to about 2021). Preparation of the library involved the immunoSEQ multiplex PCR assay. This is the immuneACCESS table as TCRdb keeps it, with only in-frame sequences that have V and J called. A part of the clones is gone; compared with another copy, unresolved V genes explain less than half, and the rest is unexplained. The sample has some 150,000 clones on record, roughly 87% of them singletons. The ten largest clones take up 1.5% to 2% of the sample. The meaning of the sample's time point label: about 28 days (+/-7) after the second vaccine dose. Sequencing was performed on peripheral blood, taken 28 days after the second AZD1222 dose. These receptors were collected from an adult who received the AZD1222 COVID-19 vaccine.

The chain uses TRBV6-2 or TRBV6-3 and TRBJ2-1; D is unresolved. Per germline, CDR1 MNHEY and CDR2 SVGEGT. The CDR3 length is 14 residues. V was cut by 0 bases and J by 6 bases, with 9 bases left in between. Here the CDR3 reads CASSYSYASNEQFF. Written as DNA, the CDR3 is TGTGCCAGCAGTTACTCGTACGCGAGCAATGAGCAGTTCTTC.

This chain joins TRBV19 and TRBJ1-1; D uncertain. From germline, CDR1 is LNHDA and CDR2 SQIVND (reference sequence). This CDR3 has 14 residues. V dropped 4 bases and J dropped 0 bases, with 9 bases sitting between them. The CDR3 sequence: CASSRERMNTEAFF. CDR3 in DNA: TGTGCCAGTAGTAGGGAAAGGATGAACACTGAAGCTTTCTTT.

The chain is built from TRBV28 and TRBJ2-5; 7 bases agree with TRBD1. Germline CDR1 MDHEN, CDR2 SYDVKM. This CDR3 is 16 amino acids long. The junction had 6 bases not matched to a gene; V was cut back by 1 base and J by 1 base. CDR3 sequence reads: CASSLLAGGPQETQYF. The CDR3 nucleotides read TGTGCCAGCAGTTTATTGGCAGGGGGTCCCCAAGAGACCCAGTACTTC.

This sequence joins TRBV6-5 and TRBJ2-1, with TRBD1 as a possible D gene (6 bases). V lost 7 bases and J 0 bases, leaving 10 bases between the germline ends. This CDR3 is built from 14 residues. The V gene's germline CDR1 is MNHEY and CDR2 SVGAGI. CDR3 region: CASIRGSSYNEQFF. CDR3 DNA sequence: TGTGCCAGCATTAGGGGGAGCTCCTACAATGAGCAGTTCTTC.

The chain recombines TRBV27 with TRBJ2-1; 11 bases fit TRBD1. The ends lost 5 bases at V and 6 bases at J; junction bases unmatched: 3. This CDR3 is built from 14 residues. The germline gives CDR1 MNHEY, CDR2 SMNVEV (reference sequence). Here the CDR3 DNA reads TGTGCCAGCAGTCCGGGGACAGGGGGCAATGAGCAGTTCTTC. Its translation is CASSPGTGGNEQFF.

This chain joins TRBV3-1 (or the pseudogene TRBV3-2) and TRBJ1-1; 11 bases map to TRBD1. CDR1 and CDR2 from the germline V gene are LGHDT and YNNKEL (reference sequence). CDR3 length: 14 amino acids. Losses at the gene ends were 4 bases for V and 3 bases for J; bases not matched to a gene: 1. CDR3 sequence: CASSRGQGDTEAFF. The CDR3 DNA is TGTGCCAGCAGCCGGGGACAGGGGGACACTGAAGCTTTCTTT.

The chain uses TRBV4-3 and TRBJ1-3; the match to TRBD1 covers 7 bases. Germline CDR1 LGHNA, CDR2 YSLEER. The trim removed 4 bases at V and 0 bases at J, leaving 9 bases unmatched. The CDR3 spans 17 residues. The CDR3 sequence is CASSLLQGSSSGNTIYF. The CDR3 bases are TGCGCCAGCAGCCTACTACAGGGGTCAAGCTCTGGAAACACCATATATTTT.